Shown below are 22 T cell receptor beta chains from a single sample sequenced in a study of response to subunit inactivated influenza vaccine. Each CDR3 protein is one row after TCRdb ran MiXCR on the RT-PCR reads. The sample records about 480,000 distinct CDR3 sequences, 13% being singletons. The sequencing used PBMCs from blood, collected about 40 days after vaccination. The source is a man aged 45-65 years who received an inactivated influenza vaccine.

This clonotype was counted only a few times. The chain is built from TRBV5-1 and TRBJ1-1, with TRBD1 as a possible D gene (6 bases). The ends were cut back, 1 base at V and 3 bases at J, with 7 bases in the middle. CDR1 SGHRS and CDR2 YFSETQ come from the germline V gene. The length of the CDR3 is 13 residues. CDR3 region: CASSLPGDTEAFF. In DNA, the CDR3 is TGCGCCAGCAGCTTGCCAGGGGACACTGAAGCTTTCTTT.

This clonotype has only a few counts. The rearrangement links TRBV3-1 to TRBJ2-2; 14 positions match TRBD2. V trimming: 1 base; J trimming: 1 base; junction bases outside the gene matches: 5. The CDR3 runs to 19 residues. Germline lookup yields CDR1 LGHDT and CDR2 YNNKEL (reference sequence). The CDR3 DNA sequence: TGTGCCAGCAGCCAAGGGGGACTAGCGGGAGAGAAGAACACCGGGGAGCTGTTTTTT. Protein product: CASSQGGLAGEKNTGELFF.

This clonotype turned up a few times. This chain connects TRBV5-6 to TRBJ2-2, with D possibly matching TRBD1 (5 bases). CDR1 and CDR2 from the germline V gene are SGHDT and YYEEEE. The CDR3 spans 15 residues. Trimming shortened V by 3 bases and J by 2 bases, and 11 bases separated the two germline ends. CDR3 in DNA: TGTGCCAGCAGCTGGGGCTATCCTAACACCGGGGAGCTGTTTTTT. It specifies CASSWGYPNTGELFF. The whole variable domain, filled in from reference TRBV5-6 and TRBJ2-2, reads DAGVTQSPTHLIKTRGQQVTLRCSPKSGHDTVSWYQQALGQGPQFIFQYYEEEERQRGNFPDRFSGHQFPNYSSELNVNALLLGDSALYLCASSWGYPNTGELFFGEGSRLTVL.

There are a few counts of this clonotype. The chain carries TRBV4-3 and TRBJ2-7, with 9 bases identical to TRBD2. Per the germline V gene, CDR1 is LGHNA and CDR2 is YSLEER. The CDR3 contains 16 residues. The trim removed 3 bases at V and 4 bases at J, leaving 10 bases unmatched. The CDR3 reads CASSQGPRREGYEQYF. For the CDR3, the DNA is TGCGCCAGCAGCCAGGGCCCGCGGCGGGAGGGATACGAGCAGTACTTC.

This clonotype was counted between two and nine times. This sequence joins TRBV20-1 and TRBJ2-2; TRBD2 matches 7 bases. CDR3 length equals 16 residues. Germline CDR1 reads DFQATT; CDR2 reads SNEGSKA (reference sequence). V lost 0 bases to trimming and J lost 7 bases; unmatched junction nucleotides: 11. The CDR3 bases are TGCAGTGCTAGAGATCGTGGGAGGGCTTCGGGCGGGGAGCTGTTTTTT. Residues: CSARDRGRASGGELFF.

This clonotype has more than one count but fewer than ten. The chain joins TRBV30 to TRBJ1-6; 7 positions agree with TRBD1. Germline V gene lookup returns CDR1 GTSNPN and CDR2 SVGIG (reference sequence). This CDR3 comprises 13 residues. V was clipped by 5 bases and J by 7 bases; unmatched bases: 5. CDR3 region: CAWAGQRNSPLHF. DNA for the CDR3: TGTGCCTGGGCGGGACAGAGAAATTCACCCCTCCACTTT.

This clonotype turned up a few times. The chain couples TRBV4-3 to TRBJ1-1; a possible D gene is TRBD1 (5 bases). V lost 3 bases to trimming and J lost 10 bases, with 18 bases between them. The length of the CDR3 is 14 residues. Per the germline V gene, CDR1 is LGHNA and CDR2 is YSLEER. In DNA form, the CDR3 reads TGCGCCAGCAGCCACCGGGACTCCCCCGCTCGAGCTTTCTTT. Amino acid sequence: CASSHRDSPARAFF.

This chain connects TRBV4-2 to TRBJ2-3; D is unresolved. Looked up from germline, CDR1 is LGHNA and CDR2 is YNFKEQ. This CDR3 comprises 14 residues. The V end lost 1 base, the J end lost 6 bases, and 11 bases lay between the germline ends. CDR3 bases: TGTGCCAGCAGCCAAGGGTCCGGGTGGGATACGCAGTATTTT. Protein sequence: CASSQGSGWDTQYF.

Worth noting for this clonotype: At one of its ends the junction is not consistent with the germline gene, which may arise from a read error. This chain joins TRBV5-1 and TRBJ2-7, with a possible D match to TRBD1 (6 bases). Germline V gene lookup returns CDR1 SGHRS and CDR2 YFSETQ. This CDR3 contains 15 residues. The CDR3 spells CASSAVDRPSYERYF. The CDR3 bases are TGCGCCAGCAGCGCAGTGGACAGACCCTCCTACGAGCGGTACTTC.

The chain carries TRBV7-2 and TRBJ2-1; 9 bases are a match to TRBD1. The germline gives CDR1 SGHTA, CDR2 FQGNSA. Germline trimming cut 5 bases from V and 7 bases from J; bases unmatched to any gene: 6. The CDR3 runs 14 residues. The CDR3 loop is CASSVSTGGNEQFF. CDR3 bases: TGTGCCAGCAGCGTATCGACAGGGGGTAATGAGCAGTTCTTC.

This clonotype was observed at least ten times. The rearrangement links TRBV6-1 to TRBJ1-2; a weak D match, TRBD1 (6 bases). CDR1 is MNHNS, CDR2 SASEGT, per germline. Trimming left V 6 bases short and J 3 bases short, with 11 bases between. This CDR3 is 13 amino acids long. CDR3 region: CASRVTGDYGYTF. The DNA of the CDR3 is TGTGCCAGCAGGGTGACAGGCGACTATGGCTACACCTTC.

The chain has TRBV6-1 and TRBJ2-1, with D maybe TRBD2 (6 bases). From germline, CDR1 is MNHNS and CDR2 SASEGT. The CDR3 spans 15 residues. The germline V and J ends were trimmed by 6 bases and 6 bases, with 18 bases remaining between them. This chain's CDR3 is CASSQVGGRVNEQFF. CDR3 nucleotide sequence: TGTGCCAGCAGCCAGGTCGGGGGTAGGGTCAATGAGCAGTTCTTC.

This clonotype was detected only a few times. The gene calls are TRBV4-2 and TRBJ2-1; tentative D call: TRBD2 (6 bases). Trimming removed 1 base from V and 6 bases from J, with 16 bases in between. CDR1 is LGHNA and CDR2 is YNFKEQ in the germline V gene. This CDR3 has 16 residues. CDR3: CASSQGYGLKPNEQFF. CDR3 DNA sequence: TGTGCCAGCAGCCAAGGATACGGACTAAAGCCCAATGAGCAGTTCTTC.

As to this clonotype: The junction departs from the called germline gene at one end, perhaps through a read error. The chain employs TRBV9 and TRBJ2-6; D is undetermined. The CDR3 totals 16 residues. CDR1 is SGDLS and CDR2 is YYNGEE in the germline V gene. The CDR3 here is CASNVAAPLGANVLTF. CDR3 DNA: TGTGCCAGCAACGTAGCAGCCCCCTTAGGGGCCAACGTCCTGACTTTC.

J is TRBJ1-1 and V is TRBV5-5; unclear D gene. This CDR3 contains 15 residues. CDR1 and CDR2 (germline): SGHKS, YYEKEE (reference sequence). The germline V and J ends were trimmed by 4 bases and 0 bases, with 13 bases remaining between them. The chain's CDR3 is CASSPHPGMNTEAFF. CDR3 DNA sequence: TGTGCCAGCAGCCCGCACCCGGGGATGAACACTGAAGCTTTCTTT.

This clonotype appeared many times. The chain uses TRBV15 and TRBJ2-3; 10 bases are shared with TRBD2. Germline assignment: CDR1 LNHNV and CDR2 YYDKDF (reference sequence). V lost 4 bases, J lost 0 bases, and 10 bases stayed unmatched. The CDR3 extends over 18 amino acids. The CDR3 nucleotides read TGTGCCACCAGCACCCCGGGACTAGCGCTTACTAGCACAGATACGCAGTATTTT. Protein product: CATSTPGLALTSTDTQYF.

This clonotype appeared a few times. The chain joins TRBV12-3 or TRBV12-4 to TRBJ2-1, with TRBD2 identical over 8 bases. This CDR3 has 12 amino acids. After removal of 7 bases from V and 9 bases from J, the junction contained 5 bases not matched to a gene. The CDR3 loop reads CASTISGAEQFF. The DNA of the CDR3 is TGTGCCAGCACAATTAGCGGGGCTGAGCAGTTCTTC.

V and J are TRBV20-1 and TRBJ2-1; 9 nucleotides align to TRBD2. This CDR3 region has 12 residues. Germline V gene lookup returns CDR1 DFQATT and CDR2 SNEGSKA (reference sequence). V was clipped by 7 bases and J by 8 bases; unmatched bases: 6. CDR3 bases: TGCAGTGTTCCGGGACTAGCAGATGAGCAGTTCTTC. Its protein product is CSVPGLADEQFF.

This clonotype was observed at least ten times. The chain uses TRBV20-1 and TRBJ1-2; D remains ambiguous. Germline V gene lookup returns CDR1 DFQATT and CDR2 SNEGSKA (reference sequence). Trimming took 4 bases from V and 8 from J, leaving 17 bases between them. CDR3 length equals 13 residues. CDR3 nucleotides: TGCAGTGCTAAAATGGGTCCGTCAGGAGGCTACACCTTC. This gives the protein CSAKMGPSGGYTF.

This clonotype has a count of ten or more. The V call is TRBV12-3 or TRBV12-4, the J call TRBJ2-3; D is unclear. Trimming removed 4 bases at V and 11 bases at J, with 13 bases between. This CDR3 region has 12 residues. The CDR3 is CASSYGEVLQYF. The CDR3 DNA reads as TGTGCCAGCAGTTACGGAGAGGTGTTGCAGTATTTT.

This clonotype occurred many times. J is TRBJ2-1 and V is TRBV7-2; the match to TRBD1 covers 7 bases. Germline V gives CDR1 SGHTA, CDR2 FQGNSA. The CDR3 covers 13 residues. V gave up 5 bases and J gave up 7 bases; unmatched junction bases: 5. The CDR3 nucleotides are TGTGCCAGCAGCCCCCAGGGGGTGAATGAGCAGTTCTTC. Translating gives CASSPQGVNEQFF.

J is TRBJ1-6 and V is TRBV2, with 10 bases matching TRBD1. Per germline, CDR1 SNHLY and CDR2 FYNNEI. The CDR3 is 14 residues long. V was clipped by 5 bases and J by 9 bases; unmatched bases: 4. CDR3 DNA: TGTGCCAGCAGTCCGACAGGGGGCGGTTCACCCCTCCACTTT. Encoded protein: CASSPTGGGSPLHF.